The 28 T cell receptor delta chains given below trace back to one sample, sequenced in a study of γδ T cells in repeated Plasmodium falciparum infection. TCRdb re-called the multiplex PCR reads via CATT. The table shows about 89,000 delta-chain clones, with 1.4% to 1.5% occurring only once. Gammadelta T cells were flow-sorted from PBMC into Vgamma9/Vdelta2+ and Vdelta2-negative populations for bulk analysis. Source material: gamma-delta T cells from blood. These receptor sequences come from a pool of human donors (malaria-infected and uninfected, not separated).

As regards this clone: The amino acid sequence in TCRdb belongs to a much larger clone and departs from this DNA's translation at residue 8, likely a sequencing read error; the sequence shown is translated from the DNA. This CDR3 is CACLTGGCEKLIF. CDR3 DNA sequence: TGTGCCTGTCTGACTGGGGGATGCGAAAAACTCATCTTT. This chain joins TRDV2 and TRDJ1; 10 positions agree with TRDD3. TCRdb does not report a J gene; here it was assigned by matching the DNA to germline references. Germline CDR1 is GEAIGNYY and CDR2 is EKD. The CDR3 loop spans 13 amino acids. V lost 6 bases to trimming and J lost 8 bases; unmatched junction nucleotides: 8.

With respect to this clone: This DNA's translation differs at residue 6 from TCRdb's protein, which comes from a much larger clone; a read error is likely, and the protein shown is translated from the DNA. V usage is TRDV2 and J usage is TRDJ1; TRDD3 matches 9 bases. The J gene, missing from TCRdb, was assigned here through DNA to germline matching. The CDR3 sequence is 18 residues long. The V segment lost 0 bases and the J segment 0 bases; nucleotides outside the gene matches: 10. In germline, CDR1 is GEAIGNYY, CDR2 EKD. The CDR3 here is CACDTATTGGQYTDKLIF. The CDR3 bases are TGTGCCTGTGACACCGCAACAACTGGGGGACAATACACCGATAAACTCATCTTT.

Details on this clone: This DNA translates differently at residue 13 from the TCRdb protein, which is that of a much larger clone; a read error is likely, and the protein shown is the DNA's own translation. The chain carries TRDV2 and TRDJ1; 12 positions match TRDD3. The CDR3 is 17 residues long. Germline CDR1 is GEAIGNYY and CDR2 is EKD. CDR3 residues: CACDSLLGDTDTGKLIF. Written as DNA, the CDR3 is TGTGCCTGTGACTCCTTACTGGGGGATACCGACACCGGTAAACTCATCTTT.

The gene calls are TRDV3 and TRDJ1; 9 positions agree with TRDD3. In the absence of a J gene in TCRdb, the DNA was matched to germline to assign it here. V lost 4 bases and J lost 0; bases outside the gene matches: 18. CDR1 and CDR2 (germline): TVYSNPD, GDNSRS (reference sequence). CDR3 length: 18 amino acids. The CDR3, as DNA: TGTGCCTGCGGCTCCCCCCTAGGGGATACGCGGTACACCGATAAACTCATCTTT. Its translation: CACGSPLGDTRYTDKLIF.

A note on this clone: It is likely a read error: a sequence one base away is far more abundant. This sample also contains other DNA sequences that code for the same CDR3. The J gene is TRDJ1, the V gene TRDV1, with TRDD2 matching 8 bases. Germline matching of the DNA provided the J gene here, since TCRdb leaves it blank. The CDR3 extends over 26 amino acids. V lost 0 bases and J lost 5; bases outside the gene matches: 38. Germline V gene lookup returns CDR1 TSWWSYY and CDR2 QGS. For the CDR3, the DNA is TGTGCTCTTGGGGAACTAGGAGTCAGGAGCTTCCTACGGCTGGGGATGCCACCCAACCCATCTGATAAACTCATCTTT. It translates to CALGELGVRSFLRLGMPPNPSDKLIF.

This clone has just a few counts. TCRdb assigns this DNA the protein of a much larger clone, which departs from its translation at residue 14; this likely reflects a read error, and the protein shown comes from translating the DNA. The rearrangement joins TRDV1 to TRDJ1, with 8 bases fitting TRDD3. TCRdb lists no J gene, so it was determined here by aligning the DNA to germline. The CDR3 loop spans 19 amino acids. Germline V gene sequence: CDR1 TSWWSYY, CDR2 QGS. J gave up 3 bases and V 4 bases, and 19 bases lay outside the gene matches. In nucleotides, the CDR3 is TGTGCTCTTGGGGTTCAGGCCCCACGCGAGGGATACGCTCCCGATAAACTCATCTTT. Protein product: CALGVQAPREGYAPDKLIF.

This clone was recorded many times. The chain combines TRDV1 with TRDJ1; D unresolved. V lost 1 base and J lost 0, with 18 bases in between. CDR3 length equals 18 residues. Looked up from germline, CDR1 is TSWWSYY and CDR2 is QGS. The CDR3: CALGEPNLDSRNTDKLIF. CDR3 in DNA: TGTGCTCTTGGGGAACCGAACTTGGATTCCCGTAACACCGATAAACTCATCTTT.

Concerning this clone itself: A far larger clone is off by one base, so a read error is likely. At the DNA level, this CDR3 is encoded by other sequences in the same sample as well. The chain employs TRDV1 and TRDJ1; TRDD3 might be the D (6 bases). Germline matching of the DNA provided the J gene here, since TCRdb leaves it blank. Germline CDR1 TSWWSYY, CDR2 QGS. V dropped 4 bases and J dropped 2 bases, with 26 bases sitting between them. The CDR3 covers 19 residues. The CDR3 sequence is CALGVAIRKTNPYTDKLIF. The CDR3 DNA reads TGTGCTCTTGGGGTTGCGATACGTAAAACCAACCCGTATACCGATAAACTCATCTTT.

This clone was seen many times. A read error is likely here: a far larger clone is one base away. Other DNA sequences in the sample encode the same CDR3. The DNA of the CDR3 is TGTGCCTGTGACACCGGAGGGCCAGGGGATAAACTCATCTTT. It specifies CACDTGGPGDKLIF. The chain combines TRDV2 with TRDJ1, with D uncertain. Germline V gene sequence: CDR1 GEAIGNYY, CDR2 EKD. This CDR3 is built from 14 residues. V was clipped by 0 bases and J by 5 bases, with 12 bases between them.

Turning to this clone: This DNA's translation differs at residue 3 from TCRdb's protein, which comes from a much larger clone; a read error is likely, and the protein shown is translated from the DNA. V gene TRDV2 combines with J gene TRDJ1; 7 nucleotides match TRDD3. TCRdb carries no J gene annotation; the J gene was assigned here by matching the DNA with germline. Germline loops: CDR1 GEAIGNYY, CDR2 EKD. The CDR3 runs 18 residues. After removal of 9 bases from V and 0 bases from J, the junction contained 21 bases not matched to a gene. DNA for the CDR3: TGTGCCCGTGGACGCCCTGGGGGCGGCACCCTGTACACCGATAAACTCATCTTT. Translation: CARGRPGGGTLYTDKLIF.

As concerns this clone: This DNA's translation differs at residue 8 from TCRdb's protein, which comes from a much larger clone; a read error is likely, and the protein shown is translated from the DNA. V usage is TRDV2 and J usage is TRDJ1, with D maybe TRDD3 (5 bases). No J segment appears in TCRdb, so it was assigned here by matching the sequence to germline. V was cut by 6 bases and J by 1 base, with 20 bases left in between. The CDR3 has 16 residues. Germline CDR1 GEAIGNYY, CDR2 EKD. CDR3 sequence reads: CACHTVTVSGTDKLIF. The CDR3 DNA reads TGTGCCTGTCATACGGTTACCGTCTCTGGCACCGATAAACTCATCTTT.

This clone was counted ten times or more. CDR3 in DNA: TGTGCCTGTGACACGGGTACTGGGGGAGCCGACACCGATAAACTCATCTTT. Translated, it gives CACDTGTGGADTDKLIF. The chain carries TRDV2 and TRDJ1, with 9 nucleotides matching TRDD3. CDR1 is GEAIGNYY, CDR2 EKD, per germline. The CDR3 contains 17 residues. The trim removed 1 base at V and 0 bases at J, leaving 8 bases unmatched.

A remark on this clone: This DNA's translation differs at residue 12 from TCRdb's protein, which comes from a much larger clone; a read error is likely, and the protein shown is translated from the DNA. The CDR3 region is CALGERFLATGNHTDKLIF. CDR3 sequence (DNA): TGTGCTCTTGGGGAACGGTTCCTGGCGACGGGGAACCACACCGATAAACTCATCTTT. The rearrangement links TRDV1 to TRDJ1; D might be TRDD2 or TRDD3, each matching 5 bases. This CDR3 comprises 19 residues. The germline V gene encodes CDR1 TSWWSYY and CDR2 QGS. V was clipped by 1 base and J by 0 bases, with 21 bases between them.

Remarks on this clone: TCRdb attributes to this sequence the protein of a much larger clone, which differs from the DNA translation at residue 16; a read error is likely, and the protein displayed is translated from the DNA. The rearrangement links TRDV1 to TRDJ1; 9 bases fit TRDD3. TCRdb records no J gene; here it was assigned by comparing the DNA to germline. The V segment lost 3 bases and the J segment 0 bases; nucleotides outside the gene matches: 26. This CDR3 region has 23 residues. Germline-derived CDR1 and CDR2 are TSWWSYY and QGS. The CDR3 DNA is TGTGCTCTTGGGGATCCGTTGGGTCCTACAAAATCTACTGGGGGACCAAACACCGATAAACTCATCTTT. It specifies CALGDPLGPTKSTGGPNTDKLIF.

This clone has more than one count but fewer than ten. TCRdb assigns this DNA the protein of a much larger clone, which departs from its translation at residue 4; this likely reflects a read error, and the protein shown comes from translating the DNA. The genes are TRDV2 and TRDJ1; 7 bases fit TRDD3. TCRdb is silent on the J gene; assignment here came from matching the DNA to germline. CDR3 length: 13 residues. With 6 bases clipped from V and 3 bases from J, the junction kept 6 bases outside the gene matches. The V gene's germline CDR1 is GEAIGNYY and CDR2 EKD. CDR3 region: CACMGEGSDKLIF. The DNA of the CDR3 is TGTGCCTGTATGGGGGAAGGCTCCGATAAACTCATCTTT.

This clone has only a few counts. A read error is the likely source, as a far larger clone sits one nucleotide away. The same CDR3 arises from other DNA sequences in this sample as well. The chain uses TRDV2 and TRDJ1, with a tentative D call TRDD3 (5 bases). TCRdb carries no J gene annotation; the J gene was assigned here by matching the DNA with germline. Germline loops: CDR1 GEAIGNYY, CDR2 EKD. The CDR3 consists of 16 residues. The CDR3 nucleotides read TGTGCCTGCGACACCCTGGGATCTAAGTACACCGATAAACTCATCTTT. Its protein product is CACDTLGSKYTDKLIF.

The sample holds many counts of this clone. In the same sample, other DNA sequences code for this CDR3. This chain links TRDV2 with TRDJ1; TRDD3 is a possible D gene (6 bases). This CDR3 has 16 residues. The V end lost 0 bases, the J end lost 3 bases, and 16 bases lay between the germline ends. In germline, CDR1 is GEAIGNYY, CDR2 EKD. The CDR3 loop is CACDTVDRYWADKLIF. The DNA of the CDR3 is TGTGCCTGTGACACCGTGGACAGGTACTGGGCCGATAAACTCATCTTT.

To note about this clone: This likely traces to a read error, being one base from a far larger clone. The same CDR3 is also encoded by other DNA sequences in this sample. CDR3 DNA sequence: TGTGCTCTTGGGGATCTAAGTCTTCCTAGCCAGACTGGGGGATGCAATTTGACAGCACAACTCTTCTTT. This codes for CALGDLSLPSQTGGCNLTAQLFF. The V call is TRDV1, the J call TRDJ2, with 10 bases lining up with TRDD3. CDR1 and CDR2 from the germline V gene are TSWWSYY and QGS. The ends lost 3 bases at V and 1 base at J; junction bases unmatched: 23. CDR3 length equals 23 residues.

This clone was observed a handful of times. It is likely a read error: a sequence one base away is far more abundant. The same CDR3 also results from other DNA sequences found in this sample. The rearrangement uses TRDV1 and TRDJ1, with 7 bases identical to TRDD1. Matching the DNA to germline supplied the J gene, which TCRdb does not give. The CDR3 runs 15 residues. Germline CDR1 TSWWSYY, CDR2 QGS. The CDR3 DNA sequence: TGTGCTCTCGGGGAAATAGCGAGGCCCACCGATAAACTCATCTTT. Its protein product is CALGEIARPTDKLIF.

This clone has ten or more counts. The rearrangement joins TRDV1 to TRDJ1; 10 bases fit TRDD3. The J gene is absent in TCRdb and was assigned here via DNA matching to germline. Germline V lookup: CDR1 TSWWSYY, CDR2 QGS. This CDR3 region has 21 residues. Unmatched junction bases numbered 19, after V lost 3 bases and J lost 0 bases. The CDR3 coding sequence is TGTGCTCTTGGGGACGTAGGGCCCCTACTGGGGGATCTTATAAACACCGATAAACTCATCTTT. Translated: CALGDVGPLLGDLINTDKLIF.

This clone has a handful of counts. The TCRdb protein comes from a much larger clone and disagrees with this DNA's translation at residue 8, likely due to a read error; the protein given here is derived from the DNA. The V call is TRDV1, the J call TRDJ1, with TRDD2 identical over 7 bases. TCRdb records no J gene; here it was assigned by comparing the DNA to germline. Germline loops: CDR1 TSWWSYY, CDR2 QGS. The CDR3 loop spans 17 amino acids. V lost 1 base, J lost 7 bases, and 15 bases stayed unmatched. The CDR3 DNA reads TGTGCTCTTGGGGAACCCTTACCTTCCTGGGCAGGACGTAAACTCATCTTT. Protein sequence: CALGEPLPSWAGRKLIF.

Of note for this clone: One junction end does not reproduce the germline sequence, and a read error may be involved. At the DNA level, this CDR3 is encoded by other sequences in the same sample as well. V usage is TRDV1 and J usage is TRDJ1, with D tentatively TRDD3 (6 bases). CDR3 length equals 19 residues. Germline values: CDR1 TSWWSYY, CDR2 QGS. The CDR3 coding sequence is TGTGCCCTTGGGGTTGCGATACGTAAAACCAACCCATACACCGATAAACTCATCTTT. Protein product: CALGVAIRKTNPYTDKLIF.

Only a few counts were recorded for this clone. This likely stems from a read error, as it lies one base from a far larger clone. Different DNA sequences within this sample yield the same CDR3. The gene calls are TRDV2 and TRDJ1; no firm D call. Because TCRdb records no J gene, it was assigned here through a match of the DNA to germline. Germline CDR1 is GEAIGNYY and CDR2 is EKD. V was shortened by 8 bases and J by 2 bases, with 8 bases between the two germline ends. The CDR3 is made up of 11 amino acids. CDR3 in amino acids: CAYSLTDKLIF. Written as DNA, the CDR3 is TGTGCCTACTCCCTTACCGATAAACTCATCTTT.

This clone was counted only a few times. Translating this DNA gives a protein that differs at residue 15 from the TCRdb one, which belongs to a much larger clone; a read error is likely, and the protein shown is this translation. The rearrangement joins TRDV1 to TRDJ1, with 11 positions matching TRDD3. Assignment of the J gene here rests on matching the DNA to germline, because TCRdb gives none. The CDR3 covers 19 residues. Germline V gene data show CDR1 as TSWWSYY and CDR2 as QGS. CDR3 in amino acids: CALGELGWGIPSYTNKLIF. The CDR3 region has the DNA TGTGCTCTTGGGGAACTAGGCTGGGGGATACCCTCATACACCAATAAACTCATCTTT.

The table lists this clone with a few counts. Translating this DNA gives a protein that differs at residue 12 from the TCRdb one, which belongs to a much larger clone; a read error is likely, and the protein shown is this translation. The chain links TRDV2 to TRDJ1; the D gene is possibly TRDD2 (5 bases). The CDR3 spans 15 residues. Per the germline V gene, CDR1 is GEAIGNYY and CDR2 is EKD. CDR3 residues: CACDPLLLRADELIF. The CDR3, as DNA: TGTGCCTGTGACCCTCTACTCCTAAGGGCCGATGAACTCATCTTT.

This clone was detected ten times or more. The chain couples TRDV1 to TRDJ1; D not certain. The CDR3 spans 16 residues. Trimming took 5 bases from V and 0 from J, leaving 16 bases between them. Germline V gives CDR1 TSWWSYY, CDR2 QGS. CDR3 sequence (DNA): TGTGCTCTTGGGCCGGCCTTTCTTTCCAACACCGATAAACTCATCTTT. Protein product: CALGPAFLSNTDKLIF.

Of note for this clone: The TCRdb protein comes from a much larger clone and disagrees with this DNA's translation at residue 8, likely due to a read error; the protein given here is derived from the DNA. The gene calls are TRDV1 and TRDJ1; 10 bases are a match to TRDD3. TCRdb carries no J gene annotation; the J gene was assigned here by matching the DNA with germline. CDR3 length: 25 amino acids. V lost 1 base, J lost 3 bases, and 32 bases stayed unmatched. Germline CDR1 reads TSWWSYY; CDR2 reads QGS. CDR3 residues: CALGEPSRRAPADRVLGDTSDKLIF. In nucleotides, the CDR3 is TGTGCTCTTGGGGAACCCTCTCGGCGAGCCCCTGCGGACAGAGTTTTGGGGGATACATCCGATAAACTCATCTTT.

A few counts support this clone. The mismatch at residue 19 between this DNA's translation and the TCRdb protein of a much larger clone likely reflects a read error; the protein shown is translated from the DNA. The V gene corresponds to TRDV1; no J gene was called; TRDD3 reflects the table's D call only, with no check against the DNA. This CDR3 region has 21 residues. Germline assignment: CDR1 TSWWSYY and CDR2 QGS. CDR3 bases: TGTGCTCTTGGGGAATCGCTCTCCTATCCTTTCCTGGGGGTTTACACCGATAAATTCATCTTT. Amino acid sequence: CALGESLSYPFLGVYTDKFIF.